The 5 T cell receptor beta chains presented below share a single source sample, sequenced in a study of blood T cell repertoires in COVID-19. The repertoire was sequenced with immunoSEQ multiplex PCR; TCRdb's copy has only in-frame clones and lacks some. The top ten clones hold 6.5% to 7% of a sample with some 200,000 clones, roughly four fifths of them seen once. Sequenced: peripheral blood. These receptors all come from a human donor with acute or convalescent COVID-19. The donor label of this sample is uncertain.

The gene calls are TRBV7-6 and TRBJ1-5; weak D call: TRBD1 (5 bases). Trimming removed 5 bases from V and 5 bases from J, with 10 bases in between. CDR3 length: 13 amino acids. Germline values: CDR1 SGHVS, CDR2 FNYEAQ. CDR3 in amino acids: CASSTDIDQPQHF. The CDR3 nucleotides read TGTGCCAGCAGCACGGACATTGATCAGCCCCAGCATTTT.

V is TRBV7-8 and J is TRBJ2-7; TRBD1 aligns across 12 bases. The CDR3 has 18 amino acids. Germline-derived CDR1 and CDR2 are SGHVS and FQNEAQ. J was trimmed by 4 bases and V by 0 bases; bases with no gene match: 10. The CDR3 DNA sequence: TGTGCCAGCAGCTTAGCAGGTGCCGGGACAGGGGGCTATTACGAGCAGTACTTC. It yields the protein CASSLAGAGTGGYYEQYF.

This chain joins TRBV7-3 and TRBJ2-4, with D possibly being TRBD2 (5 bases). CDR1 and CDR2 from the germline V gene are SGHTA and FQGTGA. The CDR3 has 17 amino acids. Trimming stripped 4 bases from V and 10 bases from J, with 26 bases between. CDR3 region: CASSSRRLPSQNAIQYF. CDR3 DNA: TGTGCCAGCAGCTCCCGGAGGCTCCCAAGCCAGAACGCAATTCAGTACTTC.

The V and J genes are TRBV5-1 and TRBJ2-7; TRBD2 matches at 9 bases. The CDR3 has 15 residues. Germline lookup yields CDR1 SGHRS and CDR2 YFSETQ. The ends lost 0 bases at V and 7 bases at J; junction bases unmatched: 8. CDR3 sequence: CASSLEAGGPVEQYF. The CDR3 nucleotides read TGCGCCAGCAGCTTGGAGGCGGGAGGGCCGGTAGAGCAGTACTTC.

This chain uses TRBV3-1 (or the pseudogene TRBV3-2) with TRBJ2-7, with 7 bases matching TRBD2. With V trimmed by 2 bases and J by 0 bases, 4 bases remained unmatched. Germline values: CDR1 LGHDT, CDR2 YNNKEL (reference sequence). The CDR3 has 15 residues. CDR3 coding DNA: TGTGCCAGCAGCCAAACTAGCGTTCCCTCCTACGAGCAGTACTTC. Translation: CASSQTSVPSYEQYF.